This T cell receptor beta chain was found in a study of blood T cell repertoires in COVID-19. The germline gives CDR1 SGHTA, CDR2 FQGTGA. The CDR3 contains 14 residues. Trimming stripped 2 bases from V and 4 bases from J, with 12 bases between. Clones were read by immunoSEQ multiplex PCR, and TCRdb kept only the in-frame ones, dropping some. The profile shows 70,000 to 95,000 clones, about 90% of them singletons. The sequenced material came from peripheral blood. The receptor was isolated from a woman between 50 and 59 years old in a cohort sampled during active COVID-19. V usage is TRBV7-3 and J usage is TRBJ2-7; maybe TRBD2 (7 bases). The chain's CDR3 is CASSLEGRGYEQYF. In nucleotides, the CDR3 is TGTGCCAGCAGCTTAGAGGGGAGGGGGTACGAGCAGTACTTC.